Listed here are 22 T cell receptor beta chains from one sample, sequenced in a study of T cell responses to AZD1222 COVID-19 vaccine. The assay was immunoSEQ multiplex PCR, and TCRdb's table has in-frame clones only and misses some. The table includes tens of thousands of clones, roughly four fifths detected once. Material: peripheral blood, obtained on day 0 of AZD1222 vaccination. Every receptor here comes from an adult in good health.

This clone was detected a few times. The V gene is TRBV21-1, the J gene TRBJ1-6; TRBD1 is the table's D call, not checked against the DNA. TRBV21-1 is reported as a pseudogene. The CDR3 contains 18 residues. CDR3 bases: TGTGCCAGCAGCAAGGCAGACCTTCACAGGCGGTCGTTTTCACCCCTCCACTTT. This encodes CASSKADLHRRSFSPLHF.

V and J are TRBV2 and TRBJ2-3; D not certain. CDR1 and CDR2 (germline): SNHLY, FYNNEI. V lost 7 bases and J 2 bases, leaving 7 bases between the germline ends. This CDR3 has 12 amino acids. The CDR3 DNA reads TGTGCCAGCAAACAGATCACAGATACGCAGTATTTT. Protein sequence: CASKQITDTQYF.

The J gene is TRBJ2-1, the V gene TRBV6-4; either TRBD1 or TRBD2 may supply D (5 bases each). The CDR3 has 14 residues. V was clipped by 3 bases and J by 7 bases, with 13 bases between them. From germline, CDR1 is MRHNA and CDR2 SNTAGT. The CDR3, as DNA: TGTGCCAGCAGTGAAGAGAACGGGGCTAATGAGCAGTTCTTC. It codes for CASSEENGANEQFF.

This clone appeared a few times. The chain is built from TRBV27 and TRBJ2-7; a possible D gene is TRBD2 (5 bases). Germline lookup yields CDR1 MNHEY and CDR2 SMNVEV (reference sequence). CDR3 length: 14 residues. V lost 0 bases and J lost 6, with 12 bases in between. CDR3 DNA: TGTGCCAGCAGTTTATCTTCAATACGGGGCGAGCAGTACTTC. Its protein is CASSLSSIRGEQYF.

This clone was detected only a few times. This sequence joins TRBV7-2 and TRBJ1-2; the D is unclear. CDR1 SGHTA and CDR2 FQGNSA come from the germline V gene. This CDR3 has 13 residues. The V gene lost 5 bases and the J gene lost 2 bases, with 9 bases spanning the gap. The chain's CDR3 is CASSPDNNYGYTF. CDR3 coding DNA: TGTGCCAGCAGCCCCGACAACAACTATGGCTACACCTTC. Together with reference TRBV7-2 and TRBJ1-2, the CDR3 gives the full variable domain: GAGVSQSPSNKVTEKGKDVELRCDPISGHTALYWYRQSLGQGLEFLIYFQGNSAPDKSGLPSDRFSAERTGGSVSTLTIQRTQQEDSAVYLCASSPDNNYGYTFGSGTRLTVV.

The chain combines TRBV9 with TRBJ2-3, with 7 bases lining up with TRBD2. Trimming cost V 0 bases and J 2 bases; bases outside gene matches: 6. The V gene's germline CDR1 is SGDLS and CDR2 YYNGEE. This CDR3 spans 16 amino acids. The CDR3 sequence: CASSVEAGDYTDTQYF. In nucleotides, the CDR3 is TGTGCCAGCAGCGTAGAGGCGGGGGACTACACAGATACGCAGTATTTT.

V and J are TRBV6-5 and TRBJ2-5; no firm D call. With 4 bases removed from V and 5 bases from J, the gap between germline ends came to 5 bases. The germline CDR1 and CDR2 sequences are MNHEY and SVGAGI. This CDR3 has 11 residues. The CDR3 reads CASSSRETQYF. The CDR3 region has the DNA TGTGCCAGCAGTTCAAGGGAGACCCAGTACTTC.

The count of this clone is one. V is TRBV3-1 (or the pseudogene TRBV3-2) and J is TRBJ1-2; maybe TRBD1 (6 bases). CDR1 is LGHDT and CDR2 is YNNKEL in the germline V gene (reference sequence). Trimming took 2 bases from V and 5 from J, leaving 18 bases between them. There are 16 residues in the CDR3. The CDR3 region has the DNA TGTGCCAGCAGCCAAAACAGGGCCCGGGTGGGTTATGGCTACACCTTC. It codes for CASSQNRARVGYGYTF.

The rearrangement uses TRBV7-2 and TRBJ1-2, with D hard to call. Germline V gene sequence: CDR1 SGHTA, CDR2 FQGNSA. Trimming shortened V by 4 bases and J by 7 bases, and 13 bases separated the two germline ends. CDR3 size: 13 residues. DNA of the CDR3: TGTGCCAGCAGCTCGCGGCCACCGGTTGGCTACACCTTC. It translates to CASSSRPPVGYTF.

The V and J genes are TRBV2 and TRBJ1-4; no clear D. Germline V gene sequence: CDR1 SNHLY, CDR2 FYNNEI. V was cut by 6 bases and J by 8 bases, with 19 bases left in between. There are 15 residues in the CDR3. The CDR3 reads CASRDPPGSGEKLFF. The CDR3 nucleotides are TGTGCCAGCAGGGACCCGCCGGGGTCGGGGGAAAAACTGTTTTTT.

J is TRBJ1-2 and V is TRBV27, with 10 bases lining up with TRBD1. Germline CDR1 MNHEY, CDR2 SMNVEV (reference sequence). CDR3 length: 16 amino acids. J lost 3 bases, V lost 5 bases, and 9 bases had no gene match. Written as DNA, the CDR3 is TGTGCCAGCAGTACAAATCCGGGACAGGGGTACTATGGCTACACCTTC. Translation gives CASSTNPGQGYYGYTF.

This chain connects TRBV5-1 to TRBJ2-3, with D possibly matching TRBD2 (6 bases). Trimming cost V 8 bases and J 0 bases, with 13 bases left between them. The CDR3 totals 14 residues. Per the germline V gene, CDR1 is SGHRS and CDR2 is YFSETQ. This chain's CDR3 is CASRRDSSTDTQYF. The CDR3 region has the DNA TGCGCCAGTAGACGGGACTCCAGCACAGATACGCAGTATTTT.

The chain joins TRBV9 to TRBJ2-1; D uncertain. The CDR3 is 15 amino acids. V lost 0 bases, J lost 0 bases, and 7 bases lay in between. CDR1 SGDLS and CDR2 YYNGEE come from the germline V gene. CDR3 nucleotide sequence: TGTGCCAGCAGCGTAGAGGATAGCTCCTACAATGAGCAGTTCTTC. Its translation is CASSVEDSSYNEQFF.

The V gene is TRBV7-9, the J gene TRBJ2-7, with TRBD1 identical over 10 bases. CDR1 and CDR2 from the germline V gene are SEHNR and FQNEAQ (reference sequence). V was pared by 10 bases and J by 4 bases, with 4 bases of the junction left unmatched. The CDR3 length is 12 residues. CDR3 bases: TGTGCCACAGGACAGGGGGGGTACGAGCAGTACTTC. Amino acid sequence: CATGQGGYEQYF.

The CDR3 here is CASSQAGFTYEQYF. As DNA, the CDR3 is TGTGCCAGCAGCCAGGCGGGGTTTACCTACGAGCAGTACTTC. This chain links TRBV4-2 with TRBJ2-7, with D possibly matching TRBD2 (6 bases). CDR3 length: 14 residues. Per the germline V gene, CDR1 is LGHNA and CDR2 is YNFKEQ. The V end lost 3 bases, the J end lost 2 bases, and 11 bases lay between the germline ends.

This rearrangement joins TRBV10-3 to TRBJ1-2; 7 bases map to TRBD1. The germline CDR1 and CDR2 sequences are ENHRY and SYGVKD. The CDR3 extends over 15 amino acids. V dropped 6 bases and J dropped 6; count of bases not matched to a gene: 13. Here the CDR3 DNA reads TGTGCCATCAGCCTAAGACAGGGCTCCGAGGATGGCTACACCTTC. Amino acid sequence: CAISLRQGSEDGYTF.

The chain carries TRBV15 and TRBJ1-1, with D perhaps TRBD1 (6 bases). CDR1 LNHNV and CDR2 YYDKDF come from the germline V gene (reference sequence). Trimming removed 1 base from V and 1 base from J, with 16 bases in between. CDR3 length: 17 residues. The CDR3 nucleotides are TGTGCCACCAGCAGAGGACGTGCTTCGGGGGCGAACACTGAAGCTTTCTTT. Its protein product is CATSRGRASGANTEAFF.

The chain combines TRBV29-1 with TRBJ2-7; 9 bases are a match to TRBD1. Germline V gene lookup returns CDR1 SQVTM and CDR2 ANQGSEA. This CDR3 comprises 13 residues. V lost 5 bases and J lost 7; bases outside the gene matches: 9. CDR3 region: CSVKPGTGSEQYF. CDR3 DNA sequence: TGCAGCGTTAAACCTGGGACAGGGAGTGAGCAGTACTTC.

The genes are TRBV7-2 and TRBJ2-1; possibly TRBD2 for D (6 bases). The ends were cut back, 3 bases at V and 6 bases at J, with 12 bases in the middle. Germline values: CDR1 SGHTA, CDR2 FQGNSA. There are 14 residues in the CDR3. CDR3 nucleotide sequence: TGTGCCAGCAGCTTTGGGGGGTCGGTCAATGAGCAGTTCTTC. Translated: CASSFGGSVNEQFF.

This chain uses TRBV9 with TRBJ2-1; 7 nucleotides align to TRBD1. The CDR3 loop spans 15 amino acids. V lost 3 bases, J lost 1 base, and 4 bases stayed unmatched. Germline values: CDR1 SGDLS, CDR2 YYNGEE. CDR3 DNA: TGTGCCAGCAGCGGACGGGACAGTTCCTACAATGAGCAGTTCTTC. This codes for CASSGRDSSYNEQFF.

The CDR3 bases are TGTGCCAGCAGCTTAGCGGGCCAGATTGAAGCTTTCTTT. It encodes CASSLAGQIEAFF. This chain connects TRBV7-8 to TRBJ1-1; D remains unclear. This CDR3 has 13 amino acids. The germline V gene encodes CDR1 SGHVS and CDR2 FQNEAQ. The V and J ends lost 0 bases and 7 bases respectively, with 9 bases between them.

This sequence joins TRBV2 and TRBJ1-1; 8 nucleotides match TRBD1. The germline gives CDR1 SNHLY, CDR2 FYNNEI. The CDR3 contains 16 residues. With 0 bases clipped from V and 0 bases from J, the junction kept 3 bases outside the gene matches. The DNA of the CDR3 is TGTGCCAGCAGTGAAGCTCGACAGGGGTTGAACACTGAAGCTTTCTTT. It yields the protein CASSEARQGLNTEAFF.